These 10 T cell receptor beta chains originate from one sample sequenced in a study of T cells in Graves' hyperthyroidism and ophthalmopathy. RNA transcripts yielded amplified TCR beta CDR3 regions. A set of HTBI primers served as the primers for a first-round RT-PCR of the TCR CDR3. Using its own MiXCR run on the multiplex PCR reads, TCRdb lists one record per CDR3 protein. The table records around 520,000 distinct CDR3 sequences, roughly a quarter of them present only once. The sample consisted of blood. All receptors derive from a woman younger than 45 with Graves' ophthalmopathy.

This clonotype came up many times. This chain's CDR3 is CASSQVTGVIGTQYF. CDR3 sequence (DNA): TGTGCCAGCAGCCAAGTGACAGGGGTCATCGGGACCCAGTACTTC. The chain recombines TRBV14 with TRBJ2-5; 8 positions agree with TRBD1. The germline gives CDR1 SGHDN, CDR2 FVKESK. The CDR3 sequence is 15 residues long. Losses at the gene ends were 1 base for V and 7 bases for J; bases not matched to a gene: 8. Full variable domain (missing parts from reference TRBV14 and TRBJ2-5): EAGVTQFPSHSVIEKGQTVTLRCDPISGHDNLYWYRRVMGKEIKFLLHFVKESKQDESGMPNNRFLAERTGGTYSTLKVQPAELEDSGVYFCASSQVTGVIGTQYFGPGTRLLVL.

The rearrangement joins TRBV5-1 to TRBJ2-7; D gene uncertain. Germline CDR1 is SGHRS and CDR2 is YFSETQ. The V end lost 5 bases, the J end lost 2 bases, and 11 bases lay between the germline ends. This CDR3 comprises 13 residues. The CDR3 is CASRADRPYEQYF. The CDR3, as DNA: TGCGCCAGCAGGGCAGATCGCCCCTACGAGCAGTACTTC. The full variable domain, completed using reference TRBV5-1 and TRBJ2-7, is KAGVTQTPRYLIKTRGQQVTLSCSPISGHRSVSWYQQTPGQGLQFLFEYFSETQRNKGNFPGRFSGRQFSNSRSEMNVSTLELGDSALYLCASRADRPYEQYFGPGTRLTVT.

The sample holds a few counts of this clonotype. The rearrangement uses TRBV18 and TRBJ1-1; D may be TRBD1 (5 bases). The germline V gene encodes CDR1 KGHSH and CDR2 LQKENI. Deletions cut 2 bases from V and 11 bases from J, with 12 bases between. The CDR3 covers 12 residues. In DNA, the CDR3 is TGTGCCAGCTCACCAGAGGGGTGGAACGCTTTCTTT. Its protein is CASSPEGWNAFF.

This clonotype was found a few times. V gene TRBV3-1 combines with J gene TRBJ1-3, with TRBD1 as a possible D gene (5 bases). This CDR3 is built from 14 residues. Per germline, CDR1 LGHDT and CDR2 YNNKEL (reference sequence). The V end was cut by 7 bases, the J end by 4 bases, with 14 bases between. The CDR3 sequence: CASTHRDSGNTIYF. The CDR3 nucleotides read TGTGCCAGCACCCATAGGGACTCCGGAAACACCATATATTTT.

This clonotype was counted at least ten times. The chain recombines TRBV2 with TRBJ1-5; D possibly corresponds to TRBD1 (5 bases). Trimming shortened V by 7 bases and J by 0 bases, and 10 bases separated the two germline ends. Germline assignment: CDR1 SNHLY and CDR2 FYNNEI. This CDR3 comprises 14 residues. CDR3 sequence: CASNRQNSNQPQHF. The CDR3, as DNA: TGTGCCAGCAACCGACAGAATAGCAATCAGCCCCAGCATTTT.

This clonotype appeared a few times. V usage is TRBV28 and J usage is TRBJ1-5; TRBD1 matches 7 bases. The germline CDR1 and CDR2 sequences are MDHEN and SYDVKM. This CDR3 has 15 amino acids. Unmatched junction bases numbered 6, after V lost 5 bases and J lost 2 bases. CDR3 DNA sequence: TGTGCCAGCAGTAACCTGGGACAGCGCAATCAGCCCCAGCATTTT. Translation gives CASSNLGQRNQPQHF.

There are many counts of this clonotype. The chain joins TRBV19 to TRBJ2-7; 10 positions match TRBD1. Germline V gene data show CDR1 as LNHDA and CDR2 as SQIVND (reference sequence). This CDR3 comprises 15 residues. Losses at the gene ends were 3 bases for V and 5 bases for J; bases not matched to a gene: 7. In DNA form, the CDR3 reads TGTGCCAGTAGTATTGTCCGGACAGGGGGTAACGAGCAGTACTTC. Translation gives CASSIVRTGGNEQYF.

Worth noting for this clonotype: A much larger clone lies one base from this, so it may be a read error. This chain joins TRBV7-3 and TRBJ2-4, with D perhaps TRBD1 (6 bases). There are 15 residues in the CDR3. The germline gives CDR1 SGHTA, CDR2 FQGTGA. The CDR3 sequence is CASSLGTGLHSIKYF. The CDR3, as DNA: TGTGCCAGCAGCTTAGGAACAGGGTTACATAGCATTAAGTACTTC.

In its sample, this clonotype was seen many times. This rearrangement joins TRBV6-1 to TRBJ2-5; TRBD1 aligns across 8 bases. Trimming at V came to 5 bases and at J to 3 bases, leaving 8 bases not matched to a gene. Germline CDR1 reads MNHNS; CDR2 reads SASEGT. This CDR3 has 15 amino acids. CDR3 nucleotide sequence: TGTGCCAGCAGTCCAATTGGACAGGGAGAAGAGACCCAGTACTTC. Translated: CASSPIGQGEETQYF.

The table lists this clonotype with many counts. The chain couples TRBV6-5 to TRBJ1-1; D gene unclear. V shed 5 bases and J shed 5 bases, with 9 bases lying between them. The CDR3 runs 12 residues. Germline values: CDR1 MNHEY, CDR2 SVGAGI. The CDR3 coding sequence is TGTGCCAGCAGTACTCCTGGGACTGAAGCTTTCTTT. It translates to CASSTPGTEAFF.